This entry is about one TCR beta chain. What it recognizes is unknown. CDR1 SGHVS and CDR2 FQNEAQ come from the germline V gene. The ends were cut back, 5 bases at V and 15 bases at J, with 17 bases in the middle. CDR3 length: 12 amino acids. Data came from immunoSEQ multiplex PCR; TCRdb stores just in-frame clones and leaves some out. The table has about 120,000 clones, less than 95% seen once; the top ten hold roughly 5%. This record comes from a study of T cell responses to AZD1222 COVID-19 vaccine. General observations from the study: Researchers report vaccine-associated CD4 TCRs spanning spike, with dominance at 160-218 and 743-854. Repertoire sampling occurred only after the peak T cell response. The donors showed a predominance of white British ancestry and of females, with possible underestimation of clonal diversity.

The TCR originated in an adult in good health. Sequences were derived from peripheral blood, sampled on day 0 of AZD1222 vaccination. The chain employs TRBV7-8 and TRBJ2-1, with D perhaps TRBD2 (5 bases). Here the CDR3 reads CASSHETGTVFF. CDR3 sequence (DNA): TGTGCCAGCAGCCATGAGACGGGAACCGTGTTCTTC.